The clone carrying this T cell receptor (beta chain) was recorded at least ten times. Its antigen is undetermined. The source of the sample is a study of T-cell memory formation after mild COVID-19. The CDR3 is made up of 13 amino acids. V was trimmed by 2 bases and J by 5 bases, leaving 9 bases between them. Germline CDR1 MNHEY, CDR2 SVGAGI. Study-wide points: Balance between CD4 and CD8 was seen in clones contracting day 15 to 85, and a CD4+ lean was seen in later expanders.

MiXCR was run by TCRdb on the 5' RACE reads, yielding one entry per CDR3 protein. This table holds some 290,000 distinct CDR3 sequences, 15% to 20% found once. The chain uses TRBV6-5 and TRBJ2-5; perhaps D is TRBD1 or TRBD2 (5 bases each). The sequence came from a man between 18 and 29 years old who had mild COVID-19 (a few samples of this study predate the infection). Cell type and time point are not known. The specimen sequenced was PBMCs or a T cell subset sorted from them (not recorded which). The CDR3 loop reads CASSYRGDETQYF. CDR3 in DNA: TGTGCCAGCAGTTACCGTGGGGACGAGACCCAGTACTTC.